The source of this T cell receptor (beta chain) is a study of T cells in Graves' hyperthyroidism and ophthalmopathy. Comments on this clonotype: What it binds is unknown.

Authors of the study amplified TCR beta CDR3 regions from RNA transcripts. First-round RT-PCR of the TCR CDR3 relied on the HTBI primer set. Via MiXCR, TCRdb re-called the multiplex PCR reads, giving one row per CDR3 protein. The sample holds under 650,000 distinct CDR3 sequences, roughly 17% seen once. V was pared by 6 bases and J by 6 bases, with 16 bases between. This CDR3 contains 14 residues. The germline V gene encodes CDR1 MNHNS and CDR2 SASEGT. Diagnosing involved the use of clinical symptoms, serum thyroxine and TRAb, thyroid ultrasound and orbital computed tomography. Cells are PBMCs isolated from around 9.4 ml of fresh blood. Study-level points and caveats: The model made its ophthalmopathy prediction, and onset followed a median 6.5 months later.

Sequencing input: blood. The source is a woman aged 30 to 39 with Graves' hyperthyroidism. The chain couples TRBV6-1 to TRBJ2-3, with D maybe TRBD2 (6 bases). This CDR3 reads CASSQPTSMDTQYF. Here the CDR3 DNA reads TGTGCCAGCAGCCAACCTACTAGCATGGATACGCAGTATTTT.